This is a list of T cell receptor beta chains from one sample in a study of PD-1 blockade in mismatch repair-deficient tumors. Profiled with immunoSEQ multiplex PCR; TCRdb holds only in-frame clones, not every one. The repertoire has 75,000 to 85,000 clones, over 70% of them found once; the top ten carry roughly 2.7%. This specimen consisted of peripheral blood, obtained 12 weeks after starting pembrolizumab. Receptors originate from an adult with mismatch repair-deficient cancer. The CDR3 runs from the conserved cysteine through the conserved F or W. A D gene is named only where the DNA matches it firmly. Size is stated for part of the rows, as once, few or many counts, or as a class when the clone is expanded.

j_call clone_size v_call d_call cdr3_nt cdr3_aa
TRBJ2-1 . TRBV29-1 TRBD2 TGCAGCGTTGAAATGTTGACTAGCGGGAGTTCCTACAATGAGCAGTTCTTC CSVEMLTSGSSYNEQFF
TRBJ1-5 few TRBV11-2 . TGTGCCAGCAGCTTAGATATCGGGATAAATCAGCCCCAGCATTTT CASSLDIGINQPQHF
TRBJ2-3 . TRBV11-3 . TGTGCCAGCAGCCGACGGGTGATACCAGGCACAGATACGCAGTATTTT CASSRRVIPGTDTQYF
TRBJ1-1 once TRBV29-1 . TGCAGCGTTGAAGGGAGGATATCGGGCACTGAAGCTTTCTTT CSVEGRISGTEAFF
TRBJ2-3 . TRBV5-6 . TGTGCCAGCACCCGGGGGACCACAGATACGCAGTATTTT CASTRGTTDTQYF
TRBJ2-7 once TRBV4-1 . TGCGCCAGCAGCCAAGAAGGAACAGTCCTCTCCTACGAGCAGTACTTC CASSQEGTVLSYEQYF
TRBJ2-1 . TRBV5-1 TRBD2 TGCGCCAGCATGACTAGCGGGAGATACAATGAGCAGTTCTTC CASMTSGRYNEQFF
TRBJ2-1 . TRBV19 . TGTGCCAGTATCAACACGGGAGTCTCCTACAATGAGCAGTTCTTC CASINTGVSYNEQFF
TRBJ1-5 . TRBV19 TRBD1 TGTGCCAGTAGTCCCCGGACAGGGAATCAGCCCCAGCATTTT CASSPRTGNQPQHF
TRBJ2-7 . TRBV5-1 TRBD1 TGCGCCAGCAGCTTTCTACAGGACAGGGGCGCCTACGAGCAGTACTTC CASSFLQDRGAYEQYF
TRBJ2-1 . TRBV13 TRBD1 TGTGCCAGCAGCTTAGGGACAGGGGAGCAGTTCTTC CASSLGTGEQFF
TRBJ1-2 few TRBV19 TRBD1 TGTGCCAGTAGTAACTACAGGGGGCAGGATTATGGCTACACCTTC CASSNYRGQDYGYTF
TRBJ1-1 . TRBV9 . TGTGCCAGCAGCCCGGCGGTGGATGAAGCTTTCTTT CASSPAVDEAFF
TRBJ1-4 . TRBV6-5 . TGTGCCAGCAGTCAAACGGGAGGTGAAAAACTGTTTTTT CASSQTGGEKLFF
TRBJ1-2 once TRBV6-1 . TGTGCCAGCAGTGAAGTATACGGCAGTTTGGTAGGTGGCTACACCTTC CASSEVYGSLVGGYTF
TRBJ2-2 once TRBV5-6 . TGTGCCAGCAGCTTATACAGGGCTCCGAACACCGGGGAGCTGTTTTTT CASSLYRAPNTGELFF
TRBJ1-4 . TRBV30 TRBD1 TGTGCCTGGACAGCCAGGGGGCGTGAAAAACTGTTTTTT CAWTARGREKLFF
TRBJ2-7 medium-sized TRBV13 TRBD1 TGTGCCAGCAGCCCCCCGGGACAGGGGCTTTACGAGCAGTACTTC CASSPPGQGLYEQYF
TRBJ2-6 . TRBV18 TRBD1 TGTGCCAGCTCACCCGGGACAGGGGGAACTGGGGCCAACGTCCTGACTTTC CASSPGTGGTGANVLTF
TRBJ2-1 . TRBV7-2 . TGTGCCAGCAGCTTAGCCCGCTACAATGAGCAGTTCTTC CASSLARYNEQFF
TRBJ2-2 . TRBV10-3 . TGTGCCATCAGTGAGAGGGGCGTCGGGGAGCTGTTTTTT CAISERGVGELFF
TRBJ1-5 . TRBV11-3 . TGTGCCAGCAGGCGATCGGGCCGGAATCAGCCCCAGCATTTT CASRRSGRNQPQHF
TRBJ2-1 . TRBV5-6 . TGTGCCAGCAGCTTAAGTAGTCGCGGAGAGCAGTTCTTC CASSLSSRGEQFF
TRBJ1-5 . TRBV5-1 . TGCGCCAGCAGCTTGGAGGCGGGTAACCCTCAGCCCCAGCATTTT CASSLEAGNPQPQHF
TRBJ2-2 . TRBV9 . TGTGCCAGCAGCGCCGGACGGGACACCGGGGAGCTGTTTTTT CASSAGRDTGELFF
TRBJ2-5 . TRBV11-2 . TGTGCCAGCAGCTTAGATCTCTCCAGTGGGGAAGAGACCCAGTACTTC CASSLDLSSGEETQYF
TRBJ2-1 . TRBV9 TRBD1 TGTGCCAGCAGCTCGGACAGGAGCTCCTACAATGAGCAGTTCTTC CASSSDRSSYNEQFF
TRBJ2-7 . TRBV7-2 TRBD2 TGTGCCAGCAGCTTACGTGCGGGAGTAATATCCCTAACCGGCGAGCAGTACTTC CASSLRAGVISLTGEQYF
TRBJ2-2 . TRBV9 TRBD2 TGTGCCAGCAGCGTAGCTACGGGGACTAGCGCCTCCACCGGGGAGCTGTTTTTT CASSVATGTSASTGELFF